Below, 27 T cell receptor beta chains from the same sample are listed, as sequenced in a study of T cells after yellow fever vaccination (dated 2019 in TCRdb). Library preparation used 5' RACE. The run used an Illumina HiSeq 2500. TCRdb handled the public reads itself, with Q25 trimming in fastp and clone calling in MiXCR, and kept productive beta chains. Rows are unified per CDR3 protein, each entry keeping the most common DNA and genes. The sample has about 400,000 distinct CDR3 sequences on record, roughly 6.2% of them singletons. Approximately 15% of the sample belongs to the ten largest clones. This specimen's treatment or condition label, per the study, means: live attenuated yellow fever vaccine strain. This specimen was PBMCs, taken 5 days after the yellow fever booster vaccination. These receptor sequences come from a man aged 25 to 40 who received the YFV17D yellow fever vaccine.

This clonotype showed up just a few times. The chain carries TRBV5-1 and TRBJ2-2, with 10 bases lining up with TRBD2. CDR1 SGHRS and CDR2 YFSETQ come from the germline V gene. V dropped 3 bases and J dropped 2; count of bases not matched to a gene: 7. CDR3 length equals 17 residues. The CDR3 DNA is TGCGCCAGCAGCTGGGGGCTACTAGCGGGAAACACCGGGGAGCTGTTTTTT. It encodes CASSWGLLAGNTGELFF.

This clonotype has only a few counts. The rearrangement uses TRBV27 and TRBJ2-2; 8 bases are a match to TRBD1. Germline V gives CDR1 MNHEY, CDR2 SMNVEV (reference sequence). V was pared by 5 bases and J by 5 bases, with 7 bases of the junction left unmatched. The CDR3 contains 15 residues. This CDR3 reads CASSIGQGLTGELFF. The CDR3, as DNA: TGTGCCAGCAGTATAGGACAGGGCTTGACCGGGGAGCTGTTTTTT.

In its sample, this clonotype was seen a few times. Germline is not matched at one junction end, which may reflect a read error. In nucleotides, the CDR3 is TGCTGTGCTAGAGATGCTAGGGGCCCTGGAAACACCATATATTTT. This encodes CCARDARGPGNTIYF. The chain uses TRBV20-1 and TRBJ1-3; D might be TRBD1 (5 bases). Germline-derived CDR1 and CDR2 are DFQATT and SNEGSKA (reference sequence). The CDR3 is made up of 15 amino acids.

This clonotype showed up many times. V is TRBV12-5 and J is TRBJ2-1; TRBD2 aligns across 12 bases. The CDR3 length is 14 residues. V lost 7 bases, J lost 9 bases, and 7 bases stayed unmatched. Per the germline V gene, CDR1 is LGHNT and CDR2 is FRNRAP. CDR3 DNA sequence: TGTGCTAGTGCCTCCCTAGCGGGAGGGGGTGAGCAGTTCTTC. This gives the protein CASASLAGGGEQFF.

This clonotype appeared many times. This sequence joins TRBV20-1 and TRBJ2-7; 9 bases map to TRBD2. Germline assignment: CDR1 DFQATT and CDR2 SNEGSKA (reference sequence). V shed 6 bases and J 0 bases; nucleotides not matched to a gene: 6. The CDR3 is 14 residues long. The CDR3 sequence: CSAIAGASSYEQYF. The DNA for the CDR3 is TGCAGTGCAATAGCGGGAGCCAGCTCCTACGAGCAGTACTTC.

This clonotype came up many times. V is TRBV5-5 and J is TRBJ2-7; 7 nucleotides agree with TRBD1. The CDR3 is made up of 14 amino acids. The germline V gene has CDR1 SGHKS and CDR2 YYEKEE (reference sequence). Losses at the gene ends were 6 bases for V and 1 base for J; bases not matched to a gene: 7. The CDR3 region is CASTLLTGSYEQYF. The CDR3 nucleotides are TGTGCCAGCACCCTCCTGACAGGGTCCTACGAGCAGTACTTC.

There are many counts of this clonotype. This chain joins TRBV27 and TRBJ2-2; perhaps TRBD1 as D (5 bases). The CDR3 sequence is 13 residues long. V lost 7 bases and J lost 1, with 7 bases in between. Germline V CDR1 and CDR2: MNHEY, SMNVEV (reference sequence). The DNA for the CDR3 is TGTGCCAGCAACCAGGGGAACACCGGGGAGCTGTTTTTT. This translates into CASNQGNTGELFF.

This clonotype has more than one count but fewer than ten. The chain employs TRBV7-3 and TRBJ2-5, with 9 positions matching TRBD2. This CDR3 is built from 15 residues. Germline CDR1 reads SGHTA; CDR2 reads FQGTGA. The V and J ends lost 5 bases and 5 bases, in that order; junction bases with no gene match: 9. CDR3 nucleotide sequence: TGTGCCAGCAGCGAAATAGCGGGAGCTTCCGAGACCCAGTACTTC. Amino acid sequence: CASSEIAGASETQYF.

This clonotype has only a few counts. The chain is built from TRBV20-1 and TRBJ1-5, with D uncertain. Trimming took 3 bases from V and 3 from J, leaving 6 bases between them. This CDR3 is 12 amino acids long. Germline V lookup: CDR1 DFQATT, CDR2 SNEGSKA (reference sequence). CDR3 amino acids: CSARRHNQPQHF. The DNA of the CDR3 is TGCAGTGCTAGGCGCCACAATCAGCCCCAGCATTTT.

This clonotype was seen at least ten times. The chain is built from TRBV11-2 and TRBJ2-7; possibly TRBD1 for D (7 bases). This CDR3 is 16 amino acids long. From germline, CDR1 is SGHAT and CDR2 FQNNGV. V was shortened by 0 bases and J by 5 bases, with 17 bases between the two germline ends. The CDR3: CASSLDYGRGVDEQYF. CDR3 sequence (DNA): TGTGCCAGCAGCTTAGATTACGGCAGGGGGGTAGACGAGCAGTACTTC.

This clonotype was counted many times. This CDR3 reads CASSRDQAYEQYF. For the CDR3, the DNA is TGTGCCAGCAGCCGGGACCAGGCCTACGAGCAGTACTTC. J is TRBJ2-7 and V is TRBV5-4, with D possibly called TRBD1 or TRBD2 (5 bases each). V gave up 4 bases and J gave up 2 bases, with 10 bases separating them. The CDR3 runs to 13 residues. CDR1 and CDR2 from the germline V gene are SGHNT and YYREEE (reference sequence).

For the CDR3, the DNA is TGTGCCAGCTCAACCCGCGAAGATACGCAGTATTTT. Translated: CASSTREDTQYF. The chain is built from TRBV18 and TRBJ2-3, with D unclear. The CDR3 extends over 12 amino acids. The V gene lost 5 bases and the J gene lost 5 bases, with 8 bases spanning the gap. Germline CDR1 is KGHSH and CDR2 is LQKENI.

This clonotype was picked up a small number of times. This chain uses TRBV6-2 or TRBV6-3 with TRBJ2-3, with TRBD2 matching over 8 bases. The CDR3 covers 15 residues. Germline lookup yields CDR1 MNHEY and CDR2 SVGEGT. V was pared by 2 bases and J by 7 bases, with 8 bases of the junction left unmatched. In DNA, the CDR3 is TGTGCCAGCAGTTACATCGGAGCGGGGGACTATACGCAGTATTTT. Protein sequence: CASSYIGAGDYTQYF.

This clonotype showed up just a few times. This sequence joins TRBV10-3 and TRBJ2-7; the match to TRBD1 covers 8 bases. J gave up 6 bases and V 10 bases, and 8 bases lay outside the gene matches. This CDR3 region has 12 residues. Looked up from germline, CDR1 is ENHRY and CDR2 is SYGVKD. This CDR3 is CATRDRSREQYF. CDR3 in DNA: TGTGCCACCCGGGACAGGTCACGCGAGCAGTACTTC.

The sample holds many counts of this clonotype. The chain uses TRBV7-2 and TRBJ2-1, with 10 bases identical to TRBD2. Looked up from germline, CDR1 is SGHTA and CDR2 is FQGNSA. The length of the CDR3 is 16 residues. V trimming: 2 bases; J trimming: 5 bases; junction bases outside the gene matches: 6. CDR3: CASSLFSGRADNEQFF. CDR3 coding DNA: TGTGCCAGCAGCTTATTCAGCGGGAGGGCGGACAATGAGCAGTTCTTC.

In this sample, this clonotype turned up many times. The chain couples TRBV28 to TRBJ2-7; the match to TRBD2 covers 7 bases. Trimming cost V 1 base and J 6 bases; bases outside gene matches: 12. This CDR3 is built from 16 residues. In germline, CDR1 is MDHEN, CDR2 SYDVKM. The CDR3 spells CASSLSSGGRVAEQYF. CDR3 in DNA: TGTGCCAGCAGTTTATCTAGCGGCGGGAGAGTCGCCGAGCAGTACTTC. Drawing the rest from reference TRBV28 and TRBJ2-7, the complete variable domain is DVKVTQSSRYLVKRTGEKVFLECVQDMDHENMFWYRQDPGLGLRLIYFSYDVKMKEKGDIPEGYSVSREKKERFSLILESASTNQTSMYLCASSLSSGGRVAEQYFGPGTRLTVT.

This clonotype was detected a few times. The chain's CDR3 is CASSSGTSGRSTDTQYF. As DNA, the CDR3 is TGTGCCAGCTCATCCGGGACTAGCGGGAGGAGCACAGATACGCAGTATTTT. The rearrangement uses TRBV18 and TRBJ2-3, with 15 nucleotides matching TRBD2. Trimming at V came to 5 bases and at J to 0 bases, leaving 3 bases not matched to a gene. Germline CDR1 reads KGHSH; CDR2 reads LQKENI. The length of the CDR3 is 17 residues.

This clonotype was observed at least ten times. The chain has TRBV7-2 and TRBJ1-6, with no clear D. The CDR3 runs to 14 residues. Trimming took 1 base from V and 18 from J, leaving 19 bases between them. Germline CDR1 and CDR2: SGHTA and FQGNSA. CDR3 region: CASSLEPGGRAPHF. The CDR3, as DNA: TGTGCCAGCAGCTTAGAGCCGGGAGGCAGAGCACCCCACTTT. Based on the CDR3 plus reference TRBV7-2 and TRBJ1-6, the full variable domain is GAGVSQSPSNKVTEKGKDVELRCDPISGHTALYWYRQSLGQGLEFLIYFQGNSAPDKSGLPSDRFSAERTGGSVSTLTIQRTQQEDSAVYLCASSLEPGGRAPHFGNGTRLTVT.

The V gene is TRBV7-8, the J gene TRBJ2-1; TRBD2 agrees at 9 bases. J gave up 3 bases and V 9 bases, and 3 bases lay outside the gene matches. Per germline, CDR1 SGHVS and CDR2 FQNEAQ. This CDR3 is 13 amino acids long. CDR3 protein: CASTSGYYNEQFF. CDR3 DNA: TGTGCCAGTACTAGCGGGTACTACAATGAGCAGTTCTTC.

This clonotype appeared a few times. J is TRBJ2-2 and V is TRBV7-9; TRBD2 aligns across 10 bases. Looked up from germline, CDR1 is SEHNR and CDR2 is FQNEAQ (reference sequence). Germline trimming cut 3 bases from V and 6 bases from J; bases unmatched to any gene: 4. This CDR3 is 15 amino acids long. CDR3 in amino acids: CASSLLAGGSGELFF. The CDR3 DNA reads TGTGCCAGCAGCTTGTTAGCGGGAGGATCCGGGGAGCTGTTTTTT.

Only a few counts were recorded for this clonotype. V and J are TRBV5-1 and TRBJ2-1; the D call may be TRBD1 or TRBD2 (5 bases each). Germline CDR1 is SGHRS and CDR2 is YFSETQ. There are 16 residues in the CDR3. Trimming took 4 bases from V and 10 from J, leaving 24 bases between them. The CDR3 reads CASSPTPGVRDGEQFF. CDR3 DNA sequence: TGCGCCAGCAGCCCTACCCCCGGGGTCAGGGATGGGGAGCAGTTCTTC.

The rearrangement links TRBV5-1 to TRBJ2-7, with D perhaps matching TRBD2 (6 bases). Germline V gene lookup returns CDR1 SGHRS and CDR2 YFSETQ. V lost 0 bases and J 0 bases, leaving 10 bases between the germline ends. CDR3 size: 15 residues. DNA of the CDR3: TGCGCCAGCAGCTTGGGAGGAGGGACCTCCTACGAGCAGTACTTC. Translating it yields CASSLGGGTSYEQYF.

This clonotype was found a few times. The chain has TRBV20-1 and TRBJ1-3; D is uncertain. Germline CDR1 DFQATT, CDR2 SNEGSKA (reference sequence). V was shortened by 5 bases and J by 2 bases, with 10 bases between the two germline ends. CDR3 length: 13 residues. The DNA for the CDR3 is TGCAGTGCTTTCAACCCCGCTGGAAACACCATATATTTT. Its protein product is CSAFNPAGNTIYF.

This clonotype has a handful of counts. The chain uses TRBV11-2 and TRBJ2-1, with TRBD2 matching over 7 bases. Per germline, CDR1 SGHAT and CDR2 FQNNGV. The V segment lost 6 bases and the J segment 4 bases; nucleotides outside the gene matches: 12. The CDR3 loop spans 16 amino acids. CDR3 residues: CASRYFASGGYNEQFF. In DNA form, the CDR3 reads TGTGCCAGCAGGTATTTCGCTAGCGGAGGGTACAATGAGCAGTTCTTC.

This clonotype has a count of ten or more. The V call is TRBV20-1, the J call TRBJ2-7, with D perhaps matching TRBD1 (5 bases). V lost 6 bases, J lost 2 bases, and 17 bases lay in between. Per germline, CDR1 DFQATT and CDR2 SNEGSKA (reference sequence). This CDR3 comprises 14 residues. DNA for the CDR3: TGCAGTGCCGTTCGTTCCGGACAAACCTACGAGCAGTACTTC. Its translation is CSAVRSGQTYEQYF.

Note on this clonotype: Being one base from a much bigger clone, this may be a read error. The V and J genes are TRBV12-3 or TRBV12-4 and TRBJ2-1; D possibly uses TRBD1 or TRBD2 (5 bases each). The CDR3 totals 12 residues. Trimming took 11 bases from V and 4 from J, leaving 12 bases between them. The CDR3 sequence: CAGGCSYNEQFF. The CDR3 coding sequence is TGTGCCGGGGGTTGTAGTTACAATGAGCAGTTCTTC.

This clonotype was detected only a few times. This chain joins TRBV5-1 and TRBJ2-6; D may be TRBD1 (6 bases). This CDR3 has 17 residues. The ends were cut back, 3 bases at V and 1 base at J, with 14 bases in the middle. The germline V gene has CDR1 SGHRS and CDR2 YFSETQ. The CDR3 nucleotides are TGCGCCAGCAGCTGGACCCGGGACACGTCTGGGGCCAACGTCCTGACTTTC. Translated: CASSWTRDTSGANVLTF.